The clone carrying this T cell receptor beta chain has only one observation. The germline gives CDR1 SGHTA, CDR2 FQGNSA. The J segment lost 3 bases and the V segment lost 5 bases, leaving 6 bases of the junction unmatched. CDR3 length equals 14 residues. This sample was taken from a study of blood T cell repertoires in COVID-19. About the study: Acute and convalescent COVID-19 samples came from the United States, Italy and Spain. From T cells, B-cell-depleted T cells, or PBMCs came the material, which was cDNA or gDNA.

Original processing methods: Estimation of nucleated cell counts relied on the amplification of reference gene primers. Here immunoSEQ multiplex PCR was the method, and the copy in TCRdb shows in-frame clones only, minus some. V and J calls plus clone size are reproduced from that table; the DNA served to infer D and trimming. There are some 96,000 clones in the sample; roughly 84% occur only once, and roughly 7.4% lies in the top ten. Material for sequencing was peripheral blood. V gene TRBV7-2 combines with J gene TRBJ1-1; TRBD1 agrees at 7 bases. This clonotype was obtained from a man aged 25 to 40 in a cohort sampled during active COVID-19. CDR3 region: CASSPSQGYTEAFF. The CDR3 DNA reads TGTGCCAGCAGCCCATCACAGGGGTACACTGAAGCTTTCTTT.